Listed here are 22 T cell receptor beta chains from one sample, sequenced in a study of cytomegalovirus exposure and HLA in healthy donors. The PCR ran on 60 Vbeta and 13 Jbeta primers. The repertoire was sequenced with immunoSEQ multiplex PCR; TCRdb's copy has only in-frame clones and lacks some. The table records 90,000 or so clones, approximately 71% of them present only once. Sequencing input: PBMCs. The receptors derive from a woman aged 18-29 years in good health and CMV-seropositive.

V gene TRBV14 combines with J gene TRBJ1-1; no clear D. The germline V and J ends were trimmed by 2 bases and 3 bases, with 7 bases remaining between them. This CDR3 comprises 13 residues. Germline loops: CDR1 SGHDN, CDR2 FVKESK. This CDR3 is CASSQQVYTEAFF. As DNA, the CDR3 is TGTGCCAGCAGCCAACAGGTGTACACTGAAGCTTTCTTT.

V usage is TRBV19 and J usage is TRBJ2-5; D gene uncertain. This CDR3 contains 12 residues. V lost 6 bases and J lost 0, with 5 bases in between. Germline V gives CDR1 LNHDA, CDR2 SQIVND (reference sequence). In DNA form, the CDR3 reads TGTGCCAGTAGCGTGTACCAAGAGACCCAGTACTTC. It translates to CASSVYQETQYF.

The chain employs TRBV30 and TRBJ2-1, with TRBD2 matching over 10 bases. V lost 6 bases and J lost 8; bases outside the gene matches: 10. In germline, CDR1 is GTSNPN, CDR2 SVGIG (reference sequence). The CDR3 is made up of 14 amino acids. The CDR3 sequence is CACDNRGLAYEQFF. In DNA, the CDR3 is TGTGCCTGCGACAACCGGGGACTAGCGTATGAGCAGTTCTTC.

The rearrangement links TRBV5-8 to TRBJ2-5; 7 bases are a match to TRBD1. The J call may be faulty, since TRBJ2-7 better matches the DNA end. The CDR3 sequence is 13 residues long. Per germline, CDR1 SGHTS and CDR2 YDEGEE. The CDR3 nucleotides are TGTGCCAGCAGCTCGGACAGGATCTACGAGCAGTACTTC. Amino acids: CASSSDRIYEQYF.

The J gene is TRBJ1-1, the V gene TRBV11-3; weak D call: TRBD1 (5 bases). Germline V CDR1 and CDR2: SGHNT, YENEEA. CDR3 length: 14 amino acids. Trimming removed 1 base from V and 4 bases from J, with 10 bases in between. The CDR3 loop is CASSLAGGTTEAFF. The DNA of the CDR3 is TGTGCCAGCAGCTTAGCCGGGGGGACCACTGAAGCTTTCTTT.

J is TRBJ1-6 and V is TRBV27; 8 bases agree with TRBD1. The germline gives CDR1 MNHEY, CDR2 SMNVEV (reference sequence). The V and J ends lost 5 bases and 8 bases, in that order; junction bases with no gene match: 11. This CDR3 region has 16 residues. CDR3: CASSTWTGSSYSPLHF. Here the CDR3 DNA reads TGTGCCAGCAGTACCTGGACAGGGAGTTCGTATTCACCCCTCCACTTT.

CDR3 in amino acids: CASSRLAGGNTGELFF. The CDR3 nucleotides read TGTGCCAGCAGCAGACTAGCGGGGGGGAACACCGGGGAGCTGTTTTTT. J is TRBJ2-2 and V is TRBV6-6; 13 bases line up with TRBD2. The germline V gene encodes CDR1 MNHNY and CDR2 SVGAGI (reference sequence). V shed 6 bases, J shed 1 base, and the junction held 2 bases outside the gene matches. The length of the CDR3 is 16 residues.

The chain links TRBV30 to TRBJ2-5; TRBD2 matches at 7 bases. The V gene end was trimmed by 5 bases and the J gene end by 11 bases; junction bases not matched to a gene: 11. The CDR3 is 12 amino acids. Germline V gene sequence: CDR1 GTSNPN, CDR2 SVGIG (reference sequence). DNA for the CDR3: TGTGCCTGGGATATCGGGACTACTGAGCAGTACTTC. The encoded protein is CAWDIGTTEQYF.

This clone was observed a few times. The V gene is TRBV6-5, the J gene TRBJ1-5; no reliable D call. V lost 8 bases and J lost 5, with 13 bases in between. The CDR3 runs 13 residues. Per the germline V gene, CDR1 is MNHEY and CDR2 is SVGAGI. Here the CDR3 reads CASGQLRHQPQHF. The CDR3 DNA is TGTGCCAGCGGGCAACTCAGACATCAGCCCCAGCATTTT.

V is TRBV28 and J is TRBJ2-3, with 9 nucleotides matching TRBD2. The V gene end was trimmed by 4 bases and the J gene end by 1 base; junction bases not matched to a gene: 15. Per the germline V gene, CDR1 is MDHEN and CDR2 is SYDVKM. The CDR3 contains 19 residues. The CDR3 DNA reads as TGTGCCAGCAGTTCCCCTGGGGCGGGAGGGCCCTCTGGCACAGATACGCAGTATTTT. It encodes CASSSPGAGGPSGTDTQYF.

This clone appeared a single time. This chain connects TRBV6-6 to TRBJ1-5, with D perhaps TRBD1 (6 bases). Trimming took 5 bases from V and 5 from J, leaving 19 bases between them. The CDR3 contains 16 residues. Germline loops: CDR1 MNHNY, CDR2 SVGAGI (reference sequence). CDR3 DNA sequence: TGTGCCAGCAGTCAAGGCTCCGGGACATCTTATCAGCCCCAGCATTTT. It specifies CASSQGSGTSYQPQHF.

This chain uses TRBV5-6 with TRBJ1-1; 8 bases align to TRBD1. Germline values: CDR1 SGHDT, CDR2 YYEEEE. V lost 3 bases and J lost 5; bases outside the gene matches: 15. This CDR3 region has 17 residues. The CDR3 DNA reads as TGTGCCAGCAGCTGGGGGGACAGGAGAATGGGGGGGACTGAAGCTTTCTTT. Residues: CASSWGDRRMGGTEAFF.

The V call is TRBV2, the J call TRBJ1-5, with D tentatively TRBD1 (5 bases). Germline loops: CDR1 SNHLY, CDR2 FYNNEI. This CDR3 has 15 amino acids. V was cut by 5 bases and J by 2 bases, with 13 bases left in between. The CDR3 DNA sequence: TGTGCCAGCAGTCCTCAGGGTTTGGGCAATCAGCCCCAGCATTTT. This gives the protein CASSPQGLGNQPQHF.

The V and J genes are TRBV4-3 and TRBJ2-3; a possible D gene is TRBD2 (5 bases). This CDR3 spans 13 amino acids. CDR1 is LGHNA, CDR2 YSLEER, per germline. V gave up 3 bases and J gave up 6 bases, with 10 bases separating them. The CDR3 reads CASSHRSGDTQYF. For the CDR3, the DNA is TGCGCCAGCAGCCACCGCTCGGGGGATACGCAGTATTTT.

Turning to this clone: The junction departs from germline at one end; a sequencing error may be responsible. The sample holds other DNA sequences that translate to the same CDR3. V gene TRBV11-3 combines with J gene TRBJ2-6; perhaps TRBD1 as D (6 bases). The CDR3 totals 15 residues. The germline V gene has CDR1 SGHNT and CDR2 YENEEA. DNA for the CDR3: TGTGCCAGCAGCTTAGGTGGAGCAGGGGCCAACGTCTTGACTTTC. This translates into CASSLGGAGANVLTF. The full variable domain, in which reference TRBV11-3 and TRBJ2-6 provide the parts outside the CDR3, is EAGVVQSPRYKIIEKKQPVAFWCNPISGHNTLYWYLQNLGQGPELLIRYENEEAVDDSQLPKDRFSAERLKGVDSTLKIQPAELGDSAVYLCASSLGGAGANVLTFGAGSRLTVL.

As concerns this clone: A junction boundary mismatches the germline segment, possibly from a read error. The rearrangement links TRBV13 to TRBJ2-1, with 10 bases aligning to TRBD1. Germline V gene lookup returns CDR1 PRHDT and CDR2 FYEKMQ (reference sequence). The CDR3 loop spans 17 amino acids. The CDR3 spells CASSIGQGGSSHNEQFF. The CDR3 DNA is TGTGCCAGCAGCATAGGACAGGGGGGGAGTAGTCACAATGAGCAGTTCTTC.

This clone was seen once. This chain connects TRBV7-9 to TRBJ2-1; D gene ambiguous. The germline V and J ends were trimmed by 1 base and 4 bases, with 5 bases remaining between them. Germline lookup yields CDR1 SEHNR and CDR2 FQNEAQ (reference sequence). The CDR3 is made up of 13 amino acids. The CDR3 protein is CASSLGEYNEQFF. The CDR3 DNA reads as TGTGCCAGCAGCTTAGGAGAGTACAATGAGCAGTTCTTC.

V and J are TRBV7-3 and TRBJ2-3; D remains unclear. CDR1 is SGHTA and CDR2 is FQGTGA in the germline V gene. The CDR3 has 13 amino acids. The V end lost 5 bases, the J end lost 7 bases, and 13 bases lay between the germline ends. CDR3 amino acids: CASSLQREYTQYF. The CDR3 DNA reads as TGTGCCAGCAGCCTTCAGCGCGAGTATACGCAGTATTTT.

The CDR3: CASSQERRLAGFLSSSYNEQFF. The CDR3 bases are TGCGCCAGCAGCCAAGAGAGGCGTCTAGCGGGATTTCTTTCGAGCTCCTACAATGAGCAGTTCTTC. The genes are TRBV4-3 and TRBJ2-1; 9 nucleotides agree with TRBD2. CDR1 LGHNA and CDR2 YSLEER come from the germline V gene. The CDR3 length is 22 residues. V lost 0 bases to trimming and J lost 0 bases; unmatched junction nucleotides: 18.

This clone was seen more than once but under ten times. J is TRBJ2-7 and V is TRBV5-4, with D maybe TRBD2 (5 bases). Germline-derived CDR1 and CDR2 are SGHNT and YYREEE (reference sequence). V shed 5 bases and J shed 2 bases, with 14 bases lying between them. This CDR3 has 14 amino acids. DNA of the CDR3: TGTGCCAGCAGACATGCATTCGGGACCTACGAGCAGTACTTC. Translated, it gives CASRHAFGTYEQYF.

This chain joins TRBV28 and TRBJ2-7, with TRBD2 identical over 9 bases. With 2 bases clipped from V and 1 base from J, the junction kept 6 bases outside the gene matches. The germline V gene has CDR1 MDHEN and CDR2 SYDVKM. The CDR3 loop spans 16 amino acids. CDR3: CASSLTLAGLSYEQYF. The CDR3 DNA reads TGTGCCAGCAGTTTAACCCTAGCGGGATTATCCTACGAGCAGTACTTC.

This clone was seen more than once but under ten times. The chain employs TRBV7-9 and TRBJ2-3, with 12 bases identical to TRBD1. Germline CDR1 SEHNR, CDR2 FQNEAQ (reference sequence). CDR3 length equals 16 residues. With V trimmed by 5 bases and J by 3 bases, 6 bases remained unmatched. CDR3: CASSSRDRGRTDTQYF. CDR3 coding DNA: TGTGCCAGCAGCAGCCGGGACAGGGGGCGGACAGATACGCAGTATTTT.